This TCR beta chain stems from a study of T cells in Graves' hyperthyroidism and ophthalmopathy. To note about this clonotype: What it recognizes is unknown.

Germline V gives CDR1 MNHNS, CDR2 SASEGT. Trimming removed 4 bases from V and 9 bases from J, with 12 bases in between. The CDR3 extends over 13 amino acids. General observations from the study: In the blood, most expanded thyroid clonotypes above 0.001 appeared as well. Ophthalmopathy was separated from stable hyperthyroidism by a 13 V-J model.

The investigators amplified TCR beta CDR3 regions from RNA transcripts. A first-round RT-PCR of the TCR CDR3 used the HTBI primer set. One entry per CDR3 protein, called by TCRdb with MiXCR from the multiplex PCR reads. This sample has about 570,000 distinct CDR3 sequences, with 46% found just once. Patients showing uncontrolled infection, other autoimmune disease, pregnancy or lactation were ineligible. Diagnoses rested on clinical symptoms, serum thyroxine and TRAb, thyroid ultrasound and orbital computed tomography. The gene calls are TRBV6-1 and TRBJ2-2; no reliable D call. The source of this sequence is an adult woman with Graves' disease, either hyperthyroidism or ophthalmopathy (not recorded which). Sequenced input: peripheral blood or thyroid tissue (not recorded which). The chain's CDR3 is CASSAGFFWELFF. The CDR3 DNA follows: TGTGCCAGCAGTGCTGGGTTTTTCTGGGAGCTGTTTTTT.